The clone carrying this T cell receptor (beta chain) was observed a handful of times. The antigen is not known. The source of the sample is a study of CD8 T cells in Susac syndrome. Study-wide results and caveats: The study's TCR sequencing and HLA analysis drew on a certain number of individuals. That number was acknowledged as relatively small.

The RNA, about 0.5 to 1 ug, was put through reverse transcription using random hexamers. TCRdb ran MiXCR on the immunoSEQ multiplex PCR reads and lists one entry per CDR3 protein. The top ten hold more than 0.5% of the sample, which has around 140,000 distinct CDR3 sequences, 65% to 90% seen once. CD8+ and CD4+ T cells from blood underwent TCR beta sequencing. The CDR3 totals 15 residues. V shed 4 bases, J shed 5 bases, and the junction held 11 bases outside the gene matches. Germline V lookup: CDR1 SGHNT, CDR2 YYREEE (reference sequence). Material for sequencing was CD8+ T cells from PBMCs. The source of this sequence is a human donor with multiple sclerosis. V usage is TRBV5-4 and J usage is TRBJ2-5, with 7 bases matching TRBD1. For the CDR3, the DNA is TGTGCCAGCAGCGCTACAGGGGATTTGGGTGAGACCCAGTACTTC. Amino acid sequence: CASSATGDLGETQYF.